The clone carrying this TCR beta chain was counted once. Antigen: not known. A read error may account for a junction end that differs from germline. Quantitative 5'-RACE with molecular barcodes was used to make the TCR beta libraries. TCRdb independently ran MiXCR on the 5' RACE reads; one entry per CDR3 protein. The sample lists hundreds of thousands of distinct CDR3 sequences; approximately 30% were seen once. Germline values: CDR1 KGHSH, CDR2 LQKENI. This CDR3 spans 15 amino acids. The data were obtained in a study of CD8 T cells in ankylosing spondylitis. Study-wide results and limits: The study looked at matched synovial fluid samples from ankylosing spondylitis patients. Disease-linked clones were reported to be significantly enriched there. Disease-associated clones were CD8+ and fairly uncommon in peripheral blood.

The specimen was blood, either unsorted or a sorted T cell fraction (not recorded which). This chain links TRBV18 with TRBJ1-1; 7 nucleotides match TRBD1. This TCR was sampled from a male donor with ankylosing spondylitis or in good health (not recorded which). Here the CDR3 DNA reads TGTGCCAGCTCACCATCACAGGGGATGAACACTGAAGCTTTCTTC. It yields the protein CASSPSQGMNTEAFF.